Here is one T cell receptor beta chain with its context. Its antigen is not known. Trimming cost V 6 bases and J 5 bases; bases outside gene matches: 12. The germline V gene has CDR1 LNHDA and CDR2 SQIVND (reference sequence). The CDR3 loop spans 16 amino acids. The source of the sample is a study of cytomegalovirus exposure and HLA in healthy donors. Findings of the study overall: There were some V segments, including TRBV6-2 and TRBV6-3, excluded as indistinguishable.

Primers for the PCR totalled 60 Vbeta and 13 Jbeta. The protocol was immunoSEQ multiplex PCR, while the TCRdb copy is restricted to in-frame clones and leaves out a portion. The table includes about 94,000 clones, around 69% detected once. The sequencing sample was made of PBMCs. This receptor was identified in a young man in good health and CMV-seronegative. The chain has TRBV19 and TRBJ1-5; 8 bases are a match to TRBD1. CDR3 protein: CASRTEGQAFYQPQHF. The CDR3 region has the DNA TGTGCCAGTAGGACCGAGGGACAGGCATTTTATCAGCCCCAGCATTTT.